This T cell receptor beta chain comes out of a study of shared clonotypes between healthy human individuals. Study-level results: Genetic and exposure-history diversity was limited by the few donors. Sorted-subset sequencing, rarefaction showed, was incomplete despite large depth. The generation probabilities recorded for non-shared clonotypes fell below those of clonotypes shared by all four donors.

CDR1 and CDR2 (germline): SGHTA, FQGNSA. Trimming removed 5 bases at V and 6 bases at J, with 11 bases between. There are 12 residues in the CDR3. Concerning this clone itself: Its target is not known.

CD45RO-negative CD8 cells positively selected for CCR7 made up the naive population, which excluded terminally differentiated effector memory CD45RA+ cells. The data were produced by immunoSEQ multiplex PCR, yet TCRdb's version contains in-frame clones alone and is incomplete. The table shows approximately 740,000 clones, with more than 85% occurring only once. The sample was naive CD8+ T cells sorted from blood. The clonotype originates from a man aged 25-45 years in good health. The chain is built from TRBV7-2 and TRBJ2-7; D not certain. In nucleotides, the CDR3 is TGTGCCAGCAGCCCCTCTGGGATCGAGCAGTACTTC. Translated, it gives CASSPSGIEQYF.